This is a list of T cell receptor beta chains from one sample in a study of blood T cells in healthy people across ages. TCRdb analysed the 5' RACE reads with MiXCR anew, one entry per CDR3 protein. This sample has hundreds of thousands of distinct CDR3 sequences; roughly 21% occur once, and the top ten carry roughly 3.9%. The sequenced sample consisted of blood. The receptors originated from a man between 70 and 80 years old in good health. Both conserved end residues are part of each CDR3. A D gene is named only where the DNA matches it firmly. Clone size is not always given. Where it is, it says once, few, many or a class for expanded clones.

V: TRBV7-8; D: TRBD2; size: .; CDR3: CASSLAAGGLNGGEQFF
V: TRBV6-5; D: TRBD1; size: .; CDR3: CASSYGTGFSYGYTF
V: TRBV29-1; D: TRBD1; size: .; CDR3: CSIWDSPGELFF
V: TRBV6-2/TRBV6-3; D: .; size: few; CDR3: CASSYGRQSYNEQFF
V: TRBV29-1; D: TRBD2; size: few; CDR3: CSVALAEPYNEQFF
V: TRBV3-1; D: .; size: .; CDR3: CASSHDSKNIQYF
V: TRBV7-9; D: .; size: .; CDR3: CASSLDRQTQYF
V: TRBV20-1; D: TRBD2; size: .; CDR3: CSAIIPRGLAGGEQFF
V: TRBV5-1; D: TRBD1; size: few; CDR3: CASSPDRGGNEQFF
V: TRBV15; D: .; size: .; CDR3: CATSRDLHQGDYERYF
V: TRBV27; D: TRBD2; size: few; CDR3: CASSWGSGSRPYEQYF